The text below deals with one TCR beta chain. Its antigen is currently unknown. The CDR3 runs to 14 residues. Trimming cost V 6 bases and J 6 bases; bases outside gene matches: 8. CDR1 is SGHDT and CDR2 is YYEEEE in the germline V gene. The PCR used 60 Vbeta and 13 Jbeta primers. TCRdb's copy holds only in-frame clones and misses some; the assay was immunoSEQ multiplex PCR. The sample has a few hundred thousand clones, over 65% seen once. This sample was included in a study of cytomegalovirus exposure and HLA in healthy donors. General study points: The study flagged around 150 TCR beta chains as cytomegalovirus-associated. Later analysis identified about 18,000 TCR beta sequences associated with HLA alleles, using a false discovery rate threshold of 0.05.

The chain carries TRBV5-6 and TRBJ2-1; 8 bases are shared with TRBD2. The sequencing input was PBMCs. This TCR was recovered from a woman in her sixties or seventies in good health and CMV-seropositive. As DNA, the CDR3 is TGTGCCAGCAACCGGGGGGGAACCTGCAATGAGCAGTTCTTC. Translating it yields CASNRGGTCNEQFF. Combining the CDR3 with reference TRBV5-6 and TRBJ2-1 gives the whole variable domain DAGVTQSPTHLIKTRGQQVTLRCSPKSGHDTVSWYQQALGQGPQFIFQYYEEEERQRGNFPDRFSGHQFPNYSSELNVNALLLGDSALYLCASNRGGTCNEQFFGPGTRLTVL.